Given below is one TCR beta chain in context. The germline CDR1 and CDR2 sequences are SGHAT and FQNNGV. V was shortened by 3 bases and J by 4 bases, with 10 bases between the two germline ends. The CDR3 sequence is 14 residues long. The authors' processing: Nucleated cell number was recorded as an estimate derived from reference gene primer amplification. Clones were sequenced by immunoSEQ multiplex PCR, and TCRdb holds only the in-frame ones, with some missing. The V and J calls and the clone size are those of that table, but D and trimming were determined from the DNA. The sample lists some 220,000 clones, about four fifths seen once, with 2.3% in the top ten. This record comes from a study of blood T cell repertoires in COVID-19. Whole-study context: Donors in the United States, Italy and Spain gave samples during acute or convalescent COVID-19. From T cells, B-cell-depleted T cells, or PBMCs came the material, which was cDNA or gDNA.

The chain recombines TRBV11-2 with TRBJ1-5; D possibly corresponds to TRBD1 (5 bases). The sample taken for sequencing was peripheral blood. This receptor was taken from a woman in her sixties with acute or convalescent COVID-19. The CDR3 nucleotides read TGTGCCAGCAGCTTTGGACAATCAAATCAGCCCCAGCATTTT. Translating gives CASSFGQSNQPQHF.